The next 3 T cell receptor beta chains were all read from a single sample in a study of beta chain features in type 1 diabetes. Expressed TCRB transcripts were sequenced, since all the RNA that had been isolated was reverse transcribed. Sequencing was performed with immunoSEQ multiplex PCR; in TCRdb, only in-frame clones are kept and a portion is missing. Of approximately 400,000 clones in the sample, about 15% were seen once. The specimen sequenced was naive CD4+ T cells from blood. These receptors all stem from a woman aged 18-29 years in good health.

The rearrangement uses TRBV7-8 and TRBJ1-5, with D unclear. CDR3 length: 16 amino acids. V lost 1 base and J lost 3, with 13 bases in between. Per the germline V gene, CDR1 is SGHVS and CDR2 is FQNEAQ. The CDR3 spells CASSLEVRRINQPQHF. The CDR3 DNA follows: TGTGCCAGCAGCTTAGAGGTTCGCAGGATCAATCAGCCCCAGCATTTT.

This clone was found a few times. The genes are TRBV29-1 and TRBJ2-7; 12 positions match TRBD2. Germline V gene lookup returns CDR1 SQVTM and CDR2 ANQGSEA. The length of the CDR3 is 17 residues. Germline trimming cut 3 bases from V and 4 bases from J; bases unmatched to any gene: 13. The CDR3 DNA reads as TGCAGCGTTGATCGGGGGGAAGCGGGACTAGCGGGTTACGAGCAGTACTTC. Translation gives CSVDRGEAGLAGYEQYF.

The table lists this clone with a few counts. The V call is TRBV5-4, the J call TRBJ2-2; 10 positions match TRBD2. The CDR3 runs 16 residues. J lost 3 bases, V lost 4 bases, and 6 bases had no gene match. Germline assignment: CDR1 SGHNT and CDR2 YYREEE (reference sequence). In DNA, the CDR3 is TGTGCCAGCAGCACCGAACTAGCGGGATACACCGGGGAGCTGTTTTTT. This codes for CASSTELAGYTGELFF.